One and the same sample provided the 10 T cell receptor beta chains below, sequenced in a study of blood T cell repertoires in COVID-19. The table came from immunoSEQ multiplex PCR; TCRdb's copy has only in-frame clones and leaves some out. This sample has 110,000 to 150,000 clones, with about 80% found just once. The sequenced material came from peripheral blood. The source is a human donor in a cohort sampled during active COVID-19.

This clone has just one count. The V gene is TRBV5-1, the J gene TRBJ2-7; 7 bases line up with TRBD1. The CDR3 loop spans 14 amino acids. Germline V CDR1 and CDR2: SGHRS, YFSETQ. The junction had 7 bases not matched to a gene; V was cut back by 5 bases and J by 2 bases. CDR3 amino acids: CASRFQGETYEQYF. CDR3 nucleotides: TGCGCCAGCAGATTTCAGGGGGAAACCTACGAGCAGTACTTC.

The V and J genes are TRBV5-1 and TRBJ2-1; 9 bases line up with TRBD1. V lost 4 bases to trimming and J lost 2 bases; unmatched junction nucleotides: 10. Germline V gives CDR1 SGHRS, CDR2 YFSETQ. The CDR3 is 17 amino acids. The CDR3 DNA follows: TGCGCCAGCAGCCTGTCAGGGACAGGGTCTACCTACAATGAGCAGTTCTTC. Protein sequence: CASSLSGTGSTYNEQFF.

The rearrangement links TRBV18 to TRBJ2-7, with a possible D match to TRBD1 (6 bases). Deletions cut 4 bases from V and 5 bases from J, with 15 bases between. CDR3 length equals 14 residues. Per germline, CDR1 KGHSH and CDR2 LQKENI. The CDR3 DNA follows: TGTGCCAGCTCACGACAGGCCCCTCCGAACGAGCAGTACTTC. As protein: CASSRQAPPNEQYF. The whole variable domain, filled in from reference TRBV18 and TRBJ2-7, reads NAGVMQNPRHLVRRRGQEARLRCSPMKGHSHVYWYRQLPEEGLKFMVYLQKENIIDESGMPKERFSAEFPKEGPSILRIQQVVRGDSAAYFCASSRQAPPNEQYFGPGTRLTVT.

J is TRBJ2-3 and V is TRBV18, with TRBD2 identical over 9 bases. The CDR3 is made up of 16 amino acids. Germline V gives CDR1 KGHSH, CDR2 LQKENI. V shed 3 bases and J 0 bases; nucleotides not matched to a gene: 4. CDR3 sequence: CASSPVAGESTDTQYF. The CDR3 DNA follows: TGTGCCAGCTCACCCGTAGCGGGGGAAAGCACAGATACGCAGTATTTT.

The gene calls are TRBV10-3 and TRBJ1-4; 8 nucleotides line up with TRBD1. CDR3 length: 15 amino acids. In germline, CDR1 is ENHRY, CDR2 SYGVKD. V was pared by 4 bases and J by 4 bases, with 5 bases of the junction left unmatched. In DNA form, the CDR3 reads TGTGCCATCAGTGGGGGACAGGTGTATAATGAAAAACTGTTTTTT. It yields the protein CAISGGQVYNEKLFF.

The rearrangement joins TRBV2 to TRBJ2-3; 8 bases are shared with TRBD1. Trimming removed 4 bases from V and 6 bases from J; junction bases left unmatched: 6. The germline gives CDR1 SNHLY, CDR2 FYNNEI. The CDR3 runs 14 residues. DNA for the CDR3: TGTGCCAGCAGTGTAAGCAGGGGGCAGGATACGCAGTATTTT. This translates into CASSVSRGQDTQYF.

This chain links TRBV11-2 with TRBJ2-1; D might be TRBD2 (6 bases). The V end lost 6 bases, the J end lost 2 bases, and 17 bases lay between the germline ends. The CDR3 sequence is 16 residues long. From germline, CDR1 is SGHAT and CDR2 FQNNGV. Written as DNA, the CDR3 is TGTGCCAGCAGGACCCTCCGGGGGAGGACCTACAATGAGCAGTTCTTC. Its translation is CASRTLRGRTYNEQFF.

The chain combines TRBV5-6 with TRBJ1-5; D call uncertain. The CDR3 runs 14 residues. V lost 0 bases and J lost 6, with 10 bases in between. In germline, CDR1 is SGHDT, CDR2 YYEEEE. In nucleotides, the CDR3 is TGTGCCAGCAGCTTGGGACCCCGGGGTCAGCCCCAGCATTTT. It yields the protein CASSLGPRGQPQHF.

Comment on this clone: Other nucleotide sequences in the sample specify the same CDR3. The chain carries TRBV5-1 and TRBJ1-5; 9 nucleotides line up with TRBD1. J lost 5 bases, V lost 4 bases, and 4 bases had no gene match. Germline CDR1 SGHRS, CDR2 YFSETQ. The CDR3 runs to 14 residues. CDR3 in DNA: TGCGCCAGCAGCCTGGACAGGGGAGATCAGCCCCAGCATTTT. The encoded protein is CASSLDRGDQPQHF.

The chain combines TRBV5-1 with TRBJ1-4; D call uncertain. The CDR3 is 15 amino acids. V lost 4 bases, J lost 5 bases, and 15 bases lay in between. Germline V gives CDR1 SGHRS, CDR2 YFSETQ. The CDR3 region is CASSRLGDTNEKLFF. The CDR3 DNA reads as TGCGCCAGCAGCCGCTTGGGTGACACCAATGAAAAACTGTTTTTT.